The next 15 T cell receptor beta chains were all read from a single sample in a study of blood T cell repertoires in COVID-19. This table comes from immunoSEQ multiplex PCR, and its TCRdb copy is limited to in-frame clones, with some not included. This table has about 69,000 clones, 79% appearing once. The specimen sequenced was peripheral blood. The source of these receptors is a human donor in a cohort sampled during active COVID-19.

This chain uses TRBV19 with TRBJ1-5; tentative D call: TRBD1 (6 bases). The V end was cut by 5 bases, the J end by 5 bases, with 16 bases between. The CDR3 runs 15 residues. Germline assignment: CDR1 LNHDA and CDR2 SQIVND (reference sequence). The CDR3 nucleotides are TGTGCCAGTAGTCACTCGGACAGCGAATATCAGCCCCAGCATTTT. Amino acid sequence: CASSHSDSEYQPQHF.

The rearrangement joins TRBV7-9 to TRBJ2-1, with D maybe TRBD1 (6 bases). V was clipped by 1 base and J by 7 bases, with 17 bases between them. The germline V gene encodes CDR1 SEHNR and CDR2 FQNEAQ (reference sequence). The CDR3 is made up of 16 amino acids. CDR3 sequence: CASSLEGDTTRNEQFF. CDR3 coding DNA: TGTGCCAGCAGCTTAGAAGGGGACACTACTCGGAATGAGCAGTTCTTC.

This clone has just a few counts. J is TRBJ2-7 and V is TRBV18, with unresolved D. V lost 0 bases, J lost 6 bases, and 6 bases lay in between. Germline CDR1 and CDR2: KGHSH and LQKENI. The CDR3 contains 12 residues. CDR3 nucleotides: TGTGCCAGCTCACCACCGTCGGGCGAGCAGTACTTC. Translation gives CASSPPSGEQYF.

This chain uses TRBV5-1 with TRBJ2-7; D not certain. The CDR3 totals 13 residues. Between the trimmed V and J ends, which lost 2 bases and 2 bases, there was a span of 8 bases. The germline CDR1 and CDR2 sequences are SGHRS and YFSETQ. Here the CDR3 DNA reads TGCGCCAGCAGCTTTGCTCCAGCCTACGAGCAGTACTTC. Protein product: CASSFAPAYEQYF.

The chain recombines TRBV6-2 or TRBV6-3 with TRBJ2-2; 9 bases match TRBD1. CDR1 is MNHEY, CDR2 SVGEGT, per germline. Trimming took 5 bases from V and 6 from J; bases not matched to a gene: 4. This CDR3 contains 14 residues. DNA for the CDR3: TGTGCCAGCAGTGGGACAGGGTGGGCCGGGGAGCTGTTTTTT. This encodes CASSGTGWAGELFF.

This rearrangement joins TRBV5-8 to TRBJ2-5; 7 bases agree with TRBD1. J gave up 2 bases and V 4 bases, and 5 bases lay outside the gene matches. Germline V gene sequence: CDR1 SGHTS, CDR2 YDEGEE. This CDR3 has 14 amino acids. DNA of the CDR3: TGTGCCAGCAGCCGGGACAGACTTCAAGAGACCCAGTACTTC. Protein: CASSRDRLQETQYF.

The chain couples TRBV9 to TRBJ2-1; 11 positions agree with TRBD2. The V gene end was trimmed by 4 bases and the J gene end by 5 bases; junction bases not matched to a gene: 5. The V gene's germline CDR1 is SGDLS and CDR2 YYNGEE. CDR3 length: 15 amino acids. CDR3 loop: CASSISGRGHNEQFF. The CDR3 bases are TGTGCCAGCAGCATTAGCGGGAGGGGCCACAATGAGCAGTTCTTC.

This clone appeared once. This chain's CDR3 is CASSSRTVAGNTIYF. The CDR3 region has the DNA TGTGCCAGCAGTTCAAGGACAGTGGCTGGAAACACCATATATTTT. This chain uses TRBV6-5 with TRBJ1-3, with TRBD1 as a possible D gene (6 bases). The CDR3 has 15 residues. Germline assignment: CDR1 MNHEY and CDR2 SVGAGI. V lost 4 bases and J lost 2, with 12 bases in between.

This clone is a singleton in its sample. The V and J genes are TRBV5-1 and TRBJ2-3, with 7 nucleotides matching TRBD1. With 3 bases clipped from V and 6 bases from J, the junction kept 16 bases outside the gene matches. CDR1 is SGHRS, CDR2 YFSETQ, per germline. There are 17 residues in the CDR3. The CDR3 coding sequence is TGCGCCAGCAGCTGGGGGACAGACGCCTTGTGGACGGATACGCAGTATTTT. Encoded protein: CASSWGTDALWTDTQYF.

The rearrangement joins TRBV7-9 to TRBJ1-2, with unresolved D. The CDR3 consists of 13 residues. The germline V gene encodes CDR1 SEHNR and CDR2 FQNEAQ (reference sequence). The V end was cut by 1 base, the J end by 8 bases, with 11 bases between. The CDR3 is CASSLVPREGYTF. Here the CDR3 DNA reads TGTGCCAGCAGCTTAGTTCCCCGGGAGGGCTACACCTTC.

The chain has TRBV18 and TRBJ2-7; the match to TRBD2 covers 8 bases. The length of the CDR3 is 15 residues. CDR1 KGHSH and CDR2 LQKENI come from the germline V gene. V was clipped by 3 bases and J by 2 bases; unmatched bases: 6. The CDR3 protein is CASSPGLAGTYEQYF. CDR3 sequence (DNA): TGTGCCAGCTCACCTGGGCTAGCGGGTACCTACGAGCAGTACTTC.

CDR3 sequence: CASSYKRGLINEQFF. In DNA form, the CDR3 reads TGTGCCAGCAGTTACAAGCGGGGCCTTATCAATGAGCAGTTCTTC. The V and J genes are TRBV6-2 or TRBV6-3 and TRBJ2-1, with 7 bases aligning to TRBD2. The CDR3 spans 15 residues. The trim removed 2 bases at V and 6 bases at J, leaving 7 bases unmatched. The germline CDR1 and CDR2 sequences are MNHEY and SVGEGT.

V usage is TRBV6-2 or TRBV6-3 and J usage is TRBJ2-3; maybe TRBD1 (5 bases). The CDR3 spans 14 residues. Germline assignment: CDR1 MNHEY and CDR2 SVGEGT. V was shortened by 2 bases and J by 1 base, with 7 bases between the two germline ends. In DNA form, the CDR3 reads TGTGCCAGCAGTTACCAAGGGGGCACAGATACGCAGTATTTT. Amino acids: CASSYQGGTDTQYF.

This clone was recorded only once. CDR3 DNA sequence: TGTGCCAGCAGCCAAGAGCCCGGGAACACTGAAGCTTTCTTT. It codes for CASSQEPGNTEAFF. This chain joins TRBV3-1 (or the pseudogene TRBV3-2) and TRBJ1-1, with D hard to call. The CDR3 covers 14 residues. Germline CDR1 is LGHDT and CDR2 is YNNKEL (reference sequence). V lost 0 bases, J lost 1 base, and 6 bases lay in between.

This clone was detected many times. The rearrangement joins TRBV27 to TRBJ2-1; a weak D match, TRBD2 (7 bases). V dropped 5 bases and J dropped 8 bases, with 16 bases sitting between them. This CDR3 spans 14 amino acids. Germline assignment: CDR1 MNHEY and CDR2 SMNVEV (reference sequence). CDR3 in DNA: TGTGCCAGCAGTCTGCTAGGCGGGGGCGATGAGCAGTTCTTC. It yields the protein CASSLLGGGDEQFF.